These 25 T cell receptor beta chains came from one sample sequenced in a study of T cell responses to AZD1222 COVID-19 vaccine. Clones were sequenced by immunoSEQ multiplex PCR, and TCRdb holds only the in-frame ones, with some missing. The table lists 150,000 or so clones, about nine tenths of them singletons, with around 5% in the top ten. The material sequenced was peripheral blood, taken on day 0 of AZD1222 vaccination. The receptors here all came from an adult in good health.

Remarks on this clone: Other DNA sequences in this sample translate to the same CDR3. CDR3 sequence: CASSLRPGSTDTQYF. CDR3 DNA: TGCGCCAGCAGCTTGAGACCGGGAAGCACAGATACGCAGTATTTT. V gene TRBV5-1 combines with J gene TRBJ2-3, with a possible D match to TRBD2 (5 bases). The CDR3 runs to 15 residues. With 1 base removed from V and 0 bases from J, the gap between germline ends came to 9 bases. Germline lookup yields CDR1 SGHRS and CDR2 YFSETQ.

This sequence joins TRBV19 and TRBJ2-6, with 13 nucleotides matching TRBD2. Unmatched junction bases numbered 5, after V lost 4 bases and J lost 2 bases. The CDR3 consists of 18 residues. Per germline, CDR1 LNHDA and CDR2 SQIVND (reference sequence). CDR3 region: CASSKGLAGVAGANVLTF. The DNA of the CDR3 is TGTGCCAGTAGTAAAGGACTAGCGGGAGTAGCTGGGGCCAACGTCCTGACTTTC.

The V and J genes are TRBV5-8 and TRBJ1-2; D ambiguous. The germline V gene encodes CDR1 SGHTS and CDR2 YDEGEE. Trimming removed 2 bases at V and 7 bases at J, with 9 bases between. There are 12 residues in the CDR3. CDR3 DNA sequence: TGTGCCAGCAGCTTCAAAGTGGTTGGCTACACCTTC. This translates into CASSFKVVGYTF.

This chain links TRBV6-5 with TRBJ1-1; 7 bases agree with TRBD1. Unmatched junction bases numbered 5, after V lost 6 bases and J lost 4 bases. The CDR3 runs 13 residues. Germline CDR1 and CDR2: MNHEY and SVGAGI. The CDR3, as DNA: TGTGCCAGCAGATACACAGGGGCCACTGAAGCTTTCTTT. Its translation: CASRYTGATEAFF.

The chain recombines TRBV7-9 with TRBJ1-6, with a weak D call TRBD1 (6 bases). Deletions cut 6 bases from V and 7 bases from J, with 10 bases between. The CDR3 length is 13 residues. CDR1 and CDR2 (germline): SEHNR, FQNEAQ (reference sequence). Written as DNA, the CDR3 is TGTGCCAGCAGTCCACAGGGAAATTCACCCCTCCACTTT. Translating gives CASSPQGNSPLHF.

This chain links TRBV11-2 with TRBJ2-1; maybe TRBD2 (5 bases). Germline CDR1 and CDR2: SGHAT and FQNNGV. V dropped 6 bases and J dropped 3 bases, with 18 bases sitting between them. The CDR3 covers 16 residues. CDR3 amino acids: CASSRGFGNYYNEQFF. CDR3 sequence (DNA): TGTGCCAGCAGTCGAGGGTTCGGGAACTACTACAATGAGCAGTTCTTC.

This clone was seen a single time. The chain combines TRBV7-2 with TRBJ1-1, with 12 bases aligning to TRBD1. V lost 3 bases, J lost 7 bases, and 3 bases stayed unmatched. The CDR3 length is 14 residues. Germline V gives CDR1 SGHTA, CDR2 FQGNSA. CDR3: CASSFGTGGFEAFF. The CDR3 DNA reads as TGTGCCAGCAGCTTCGGGACAGGGGGCTTTGAAGCTTTCTTT.

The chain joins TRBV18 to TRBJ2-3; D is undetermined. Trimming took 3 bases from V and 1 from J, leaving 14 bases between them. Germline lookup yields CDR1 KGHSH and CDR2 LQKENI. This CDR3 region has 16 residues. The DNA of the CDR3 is TGTGCCAGCTCACCGCCGAGATCTCTTGGCACAGATACGCAGTATTTT. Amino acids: CASSPPRSLGTDTQYF.

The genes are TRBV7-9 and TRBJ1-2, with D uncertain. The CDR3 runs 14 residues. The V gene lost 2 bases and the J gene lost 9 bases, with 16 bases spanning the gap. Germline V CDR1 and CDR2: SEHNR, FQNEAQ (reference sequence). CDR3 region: CASSLIAYFGSYTF. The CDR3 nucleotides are TGTGCCAGCAGCTTAATTGCCTACTTTGGGAGCTACACCTTC.

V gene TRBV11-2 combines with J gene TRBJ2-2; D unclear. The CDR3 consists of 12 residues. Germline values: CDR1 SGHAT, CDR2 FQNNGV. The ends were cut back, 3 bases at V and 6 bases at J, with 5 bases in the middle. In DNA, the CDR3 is TGTGCCAGCAGCTTCCTTCCCGGGGAGCTGTTTTTT. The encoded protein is CASSFLPGELFF. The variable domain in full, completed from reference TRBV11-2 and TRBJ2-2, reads EAGVAQSPRYKIIEKRQSVAFWCNPISGHATLYWYQQILGQGPKLLIQFQNNGVVDDSQLPKDRFSAERLKGVDSTLKIQPAKLEDSAVYLCASSFLPGELFFGEGSRLTVL.

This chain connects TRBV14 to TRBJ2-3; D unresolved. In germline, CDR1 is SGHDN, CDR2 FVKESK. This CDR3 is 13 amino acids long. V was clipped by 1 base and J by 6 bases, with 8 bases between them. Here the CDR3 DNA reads TGTGCCAGCAGCCAAGGCTGGCGGGATACGCAGTATTTT. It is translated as CASSQGWRDTQYF.

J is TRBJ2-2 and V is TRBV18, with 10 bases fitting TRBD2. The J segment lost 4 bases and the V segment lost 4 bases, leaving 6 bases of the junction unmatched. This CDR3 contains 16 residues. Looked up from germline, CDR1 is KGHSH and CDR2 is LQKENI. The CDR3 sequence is CASSQTSGTITGELFF. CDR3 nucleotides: TGTGCCAGCTCACAAACTAGCGGGACGATCACCGGGGAGCTGTTTTTT. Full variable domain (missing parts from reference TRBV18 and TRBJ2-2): NAGVMQNPRHLVRRRGQEARLRCSPMKGHSHVYWYRQLPEEGLKFMVYLQKENIIDESGMPKERFSAEFPKEGPSILRIQQVVRGDSAAYFCASSQTSGTITGELFFGEGSRLTVL.

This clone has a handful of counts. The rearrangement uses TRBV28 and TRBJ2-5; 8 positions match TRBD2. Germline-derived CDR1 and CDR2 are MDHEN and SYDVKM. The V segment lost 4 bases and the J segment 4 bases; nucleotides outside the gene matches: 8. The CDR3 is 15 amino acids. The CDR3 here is CASSSPTGGGETQYF. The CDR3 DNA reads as TGTGCCAGCAGTTCCCCTACGGGAGGGGGAGAGACCCAGTACTTC.

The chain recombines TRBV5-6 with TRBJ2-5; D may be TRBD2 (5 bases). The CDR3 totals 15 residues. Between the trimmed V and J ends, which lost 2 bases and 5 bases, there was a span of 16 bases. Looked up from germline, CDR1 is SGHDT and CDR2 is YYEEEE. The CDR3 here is CASSFSHRPGETQYF. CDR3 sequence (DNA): TGTGCCAGCAGCTTTTCCCACCGTCCGGGGGAGACCCAGTACTTC.

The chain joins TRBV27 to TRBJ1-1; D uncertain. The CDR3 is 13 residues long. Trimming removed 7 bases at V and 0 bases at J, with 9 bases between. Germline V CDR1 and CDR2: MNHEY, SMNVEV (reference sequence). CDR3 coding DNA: TGTGCCAGCAAACTCATTATGAACACTGAAGCTTTCTTT. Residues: CASKLIMNTEAFF.

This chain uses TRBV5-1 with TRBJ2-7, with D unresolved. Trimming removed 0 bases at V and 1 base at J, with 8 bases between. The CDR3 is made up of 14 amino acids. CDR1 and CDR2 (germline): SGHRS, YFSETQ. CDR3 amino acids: CASSLVVVSYEQYF. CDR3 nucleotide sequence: TGCGCCAGCAGCTTGGTCGTCGTATCCTACGAGCAGTACTTC. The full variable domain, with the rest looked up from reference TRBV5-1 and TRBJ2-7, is KAGVTQTPRYLIKTRGQQVTLSCSPISGHRSVSWYQQTPGQGLQFLFEYFSETQRNKGNFPGRFSGRQFSNSRSEMNVSTLELGDSALYLCASSLVVVSYEQYFGPGTRLTVT.

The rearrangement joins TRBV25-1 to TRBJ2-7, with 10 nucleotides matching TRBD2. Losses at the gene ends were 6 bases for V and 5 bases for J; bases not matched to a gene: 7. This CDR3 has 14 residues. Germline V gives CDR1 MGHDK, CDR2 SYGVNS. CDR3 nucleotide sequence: TGTGCCAGCAGACGAGCGGGAGGGCCCCACGAGCAGTACTTC. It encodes CASRRAGGPHEQYF.

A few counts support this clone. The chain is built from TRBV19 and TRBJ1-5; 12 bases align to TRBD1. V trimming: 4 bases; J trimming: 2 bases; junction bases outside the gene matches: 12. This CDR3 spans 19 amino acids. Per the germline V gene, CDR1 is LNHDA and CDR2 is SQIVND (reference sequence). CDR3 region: CASSKVPGQGAKGNQPQHF. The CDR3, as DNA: TGTGCCAGTAGTAAGGTGCCGGGACAGGGGGCTAAGGGCAATCAGCCCCAGCATTTT.

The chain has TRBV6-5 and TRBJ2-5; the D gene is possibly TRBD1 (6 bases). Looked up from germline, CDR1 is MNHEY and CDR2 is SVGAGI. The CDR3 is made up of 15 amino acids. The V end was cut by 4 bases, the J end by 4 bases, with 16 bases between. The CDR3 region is CASSFQGRVIETQYF. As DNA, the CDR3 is TGTGCCAGCAGTTTCCAGGGGCGGGTCATAGAGACCCAGTACTTC.

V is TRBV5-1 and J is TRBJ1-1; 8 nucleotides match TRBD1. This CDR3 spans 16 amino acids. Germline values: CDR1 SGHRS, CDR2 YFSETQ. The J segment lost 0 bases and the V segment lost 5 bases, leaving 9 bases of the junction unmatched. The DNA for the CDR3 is TGCGCCAGCAGACCCGGGACAGGAGTTGTGAACACTGAAGCTTTCTTT. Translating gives CASRPGTGVVNTEAFF.

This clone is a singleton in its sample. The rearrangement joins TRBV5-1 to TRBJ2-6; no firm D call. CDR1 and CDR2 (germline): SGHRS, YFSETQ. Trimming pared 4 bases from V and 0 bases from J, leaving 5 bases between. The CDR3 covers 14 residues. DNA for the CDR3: TGCGCCAGCAGCGAGCTCTCTGGGGCCAACGTCCTGACTTTC. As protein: CASSELSGANVLTF. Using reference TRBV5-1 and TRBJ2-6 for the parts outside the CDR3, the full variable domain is KAGVTQTPRYLIKTRGQQVTLSCSPISGHRSVSWYQQTPGQGLQFLFEYFSETQRNKGNFPGRFSGRQFSNSRSEMNVSTLELGDSALYLCASSELSGANVLTFGAGSRLTVL.

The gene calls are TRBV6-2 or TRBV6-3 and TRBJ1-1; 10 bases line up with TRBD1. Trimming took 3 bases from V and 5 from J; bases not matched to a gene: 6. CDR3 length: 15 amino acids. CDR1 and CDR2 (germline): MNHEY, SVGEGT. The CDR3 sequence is CASSYKTGGWTEAFF. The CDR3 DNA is TGTGCCAGCAGTTATAAGACAGGGGGCTGGACTGAAGCTTTCTTT.

CDR3 nucleotide sequence: TGTGCCAGCAGATATGGACTAGCGAACAATGAGCAGTTCTTC. Translating it yields CASRYGLANNEQFF. This rearrangement joins TRBV6-5 to TRBJ2-1; the match to TRBD2 covers 9 bases. Germline lookup yields CDR1 MNHEY and CDR2 SVGAGI. V gave up 6 bases and J gave up 5 bases; unmatched junction bases: 5. The CDR3 runs to 14 residues.

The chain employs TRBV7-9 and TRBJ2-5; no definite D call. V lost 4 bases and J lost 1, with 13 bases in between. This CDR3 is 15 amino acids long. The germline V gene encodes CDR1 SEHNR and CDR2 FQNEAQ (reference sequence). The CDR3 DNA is TGTGCCAGCAGCTATGGCATCGGGCCCCAAGAGACCCAGTACTTC. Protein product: CASSYGIGPQETQYF.

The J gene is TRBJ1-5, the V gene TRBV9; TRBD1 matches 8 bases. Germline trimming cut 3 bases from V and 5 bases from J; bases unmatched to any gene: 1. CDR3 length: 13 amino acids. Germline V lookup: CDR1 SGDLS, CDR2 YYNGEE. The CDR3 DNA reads TGTGCCAGCAGCGGGACAGGGTATCAGCCCCAGCATTTT. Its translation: CASSGTGYQPQHF.